This T cell receptor (beta chain) was sequenced in a study of T cell responses to AZD1222 COVID-19 vaccine. Study details: Pooled together were second doses at about 4 or about 12 weeks. Study outcomes and limitations: After the peak T cell response, and only then, were repertoires sampled. It was only a handful of AZD1222 recipients who were seropositive at baseline. White British ancestry dominated among donors, who included more females, and clonal diversity was possibly underestimated.

Profiled with immunoSEQ multiplex PCR; TCRdb holds only in-frame clones, not every one. Of 120,000 to 150,000 clones listed, roughly 91% were seen once; the top ten hold about 1.9%. This clone was seen more than once but under ten times. Its antigen is undetermined. This CDR3 spans 18 amino acids. The germline V gene has CDR1 SEHNR and CDR2 FQNEAQ (reference sequence). V lost 1 base and J 3 bases, leaving 19 bases between the germline ends. Sequencing used peripheral blood, obtained on day 0 of AZD1222 vaccination. The sequence derives from an adult in good health. The J gene is TRBJ2-1, the V gene TRBV7-9; D call uncertain. Here the CDR3 reads CASSLGKSTSTLYNEQFF. The CDR3 coding sequence is TGTGCCAGCAGCTTAGGAAAGTCTACCTCGACCCTCTACAATGAGCAGTTCTTC.